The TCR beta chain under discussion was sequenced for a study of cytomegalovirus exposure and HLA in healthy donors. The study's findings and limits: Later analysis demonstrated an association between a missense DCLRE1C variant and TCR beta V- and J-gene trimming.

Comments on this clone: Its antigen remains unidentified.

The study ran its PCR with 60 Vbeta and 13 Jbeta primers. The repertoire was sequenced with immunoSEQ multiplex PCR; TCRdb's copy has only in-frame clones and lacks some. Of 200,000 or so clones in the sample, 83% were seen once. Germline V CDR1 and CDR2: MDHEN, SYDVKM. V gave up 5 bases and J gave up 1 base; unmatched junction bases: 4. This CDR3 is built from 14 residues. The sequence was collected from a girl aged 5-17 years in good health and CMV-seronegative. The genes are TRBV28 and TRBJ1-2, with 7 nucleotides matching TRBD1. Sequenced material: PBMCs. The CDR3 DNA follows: TGTGCCAGCAGTCGGGACAGTCTTAACTATGGCTACACCTTC. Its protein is CASSRDSLNYGYTF.